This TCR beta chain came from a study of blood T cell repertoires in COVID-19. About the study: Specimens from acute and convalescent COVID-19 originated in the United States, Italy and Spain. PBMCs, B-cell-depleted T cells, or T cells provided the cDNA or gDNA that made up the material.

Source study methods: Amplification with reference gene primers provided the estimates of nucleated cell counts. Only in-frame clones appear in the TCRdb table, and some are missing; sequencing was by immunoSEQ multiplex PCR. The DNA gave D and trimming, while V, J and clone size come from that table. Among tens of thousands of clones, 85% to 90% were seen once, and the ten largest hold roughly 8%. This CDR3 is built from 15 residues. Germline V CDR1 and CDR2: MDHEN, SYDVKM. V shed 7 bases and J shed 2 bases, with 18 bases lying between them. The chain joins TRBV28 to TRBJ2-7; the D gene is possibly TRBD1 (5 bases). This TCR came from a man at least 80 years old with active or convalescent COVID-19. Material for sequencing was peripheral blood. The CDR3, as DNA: TGTGCCAGCACCCCAGCCCCCCAGGGAACCTACGAGCAGTACGTC. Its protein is CASTPAPQGTYEQYV.